This T cell receptor (beta chain) comes out of a study of blood T cell repertoires in COVID-19. Sequencing used immunoSEQ multiplex PCR; TCRdb keeps in-frame clones, though not all of them. The table shows tens of thousands of clones, with 80% to 90% occurring only once. This clone was seen a single time. CDR1 is MDHEN and CDR2 is SYDVKM in the germline V gene. V lost 6 bases and J lost 5, with 13 bases in between. The CDR3 covers 13 residues. Specimen: peripheral blood. The TCR originated in a man in his sixties or seventies with acute or convalescent COVID-19. V usage is TRBV28 and J usage is TRBJ1-2, with D possibly matching TRBD1 (5 bases). The CDR3 protein is CASRPDKRYGYTF. CDR3 nucleotide sequence: TGTGCCAGCAGGCCGGACAAGAGATATGGCTACACCTTC.